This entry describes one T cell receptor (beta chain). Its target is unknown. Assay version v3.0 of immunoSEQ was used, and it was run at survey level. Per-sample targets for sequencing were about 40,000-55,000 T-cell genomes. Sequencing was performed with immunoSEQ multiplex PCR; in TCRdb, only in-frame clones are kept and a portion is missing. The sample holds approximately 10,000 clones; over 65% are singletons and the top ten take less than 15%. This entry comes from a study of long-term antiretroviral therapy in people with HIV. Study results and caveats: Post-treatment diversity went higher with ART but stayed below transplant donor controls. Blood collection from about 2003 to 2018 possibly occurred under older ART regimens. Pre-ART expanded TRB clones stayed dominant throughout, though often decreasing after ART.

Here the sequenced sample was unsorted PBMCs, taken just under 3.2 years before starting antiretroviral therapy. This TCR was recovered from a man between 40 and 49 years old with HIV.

The chain's CDR3 is CASSASLDRGLRNTEAFF. Written as DNA, the CDR3 is TGTGCCAGCAGTGCCTCCCTAGACAGGGGGCTCCGTAACACTGAAGCTTTCTTT. The rearrangement uses TRBV6-4 and TRBJ1-1; 10 bases align to TRBD1. Germline trimming cut 4 bases from V and 2 bases from J; bases unmatched to any gene: 13. Per germline, CDR1 MRHNA and CDR2 SNTAGT. This CDR3 spans 18 amino acids.